Sequencing of this T cell receptor (beta chain) was carried out in a study of identical twins. Findings and caveats of the study: Zero-insertion analyses were open to partial confounding by invariant MAIT and iNKT cells. Out-of-frame TCR alpha sharing in monozygotic twins exceeded recombination model predictions. There were fewer insertions in abundant cord blood beta clonotypes, but memory repertoires showed no such pattern.

The CDR3 is 17 residues long. J gave up 0 bases and V 3 bases, and 5 bases lay outside the gene matches. Germline V lookup: CDR1 MDHEN, CDR2 SYDVKM. MiXCR was run by TCRdb on the 5' RACE reads, yielding one entry per CDR3 protein. The sample contains about 530,000 distinct CDR3 sequences, approximately 20% of which appear only once. There are many counts of this clonotype. The antigen is not known. The sample also formed part of further work on yellow fever vaccine responses in identical twins.

Specimen: CD4+ T cells sorted from blood. The rearrangement links TRBV28 to TRBJ2-2; 9 bases are shared with TRBD2. The sequence came from a woman aged 18-35 years in good health. The CDR3 protein is CASSLRGRATNTGELFF. The CDR3 DNA follows: TGTGCCAGCAGTTTGCGCGGGAGGGCGACGAACACCGGGGAGCTGTTTTTT.